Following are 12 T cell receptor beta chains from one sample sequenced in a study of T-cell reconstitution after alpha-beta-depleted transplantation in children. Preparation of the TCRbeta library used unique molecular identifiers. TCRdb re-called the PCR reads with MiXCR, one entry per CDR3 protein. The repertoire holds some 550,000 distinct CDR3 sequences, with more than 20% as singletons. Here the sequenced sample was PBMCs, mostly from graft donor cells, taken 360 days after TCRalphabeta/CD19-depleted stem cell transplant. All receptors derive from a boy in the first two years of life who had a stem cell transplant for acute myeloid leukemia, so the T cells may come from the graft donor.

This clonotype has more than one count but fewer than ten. CDR3 in DNA: TGCAGCCGAAACCCAGGCTGGCGGAACACTGAAGCTTTCTTT. Protein product: CSRNPGWRNTEAFF. The chain links TRBV20-1 to TRBJ1-1; D call uncertain. The CDR3 runs 14 residues. Per germline, CDR1 DFQATT and CDR2 SNEGSKA (reference sequence).

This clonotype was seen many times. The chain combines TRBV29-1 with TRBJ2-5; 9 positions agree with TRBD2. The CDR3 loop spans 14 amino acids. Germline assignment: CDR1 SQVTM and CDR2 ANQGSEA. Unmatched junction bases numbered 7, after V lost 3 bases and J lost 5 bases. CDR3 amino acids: CSVDVGLAWETQYF. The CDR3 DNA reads TGCAGCGTTGACGTCGGACTAGCGTGGGAGACCCAGTACTTC.

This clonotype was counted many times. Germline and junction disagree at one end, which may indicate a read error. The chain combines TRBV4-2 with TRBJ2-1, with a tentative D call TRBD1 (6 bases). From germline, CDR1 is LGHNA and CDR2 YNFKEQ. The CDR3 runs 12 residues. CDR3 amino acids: CASSPGVNEQFF. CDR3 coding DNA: TGCGCCAGCAGCCCAGGGGTGAATGAGCAGTTCTTC.

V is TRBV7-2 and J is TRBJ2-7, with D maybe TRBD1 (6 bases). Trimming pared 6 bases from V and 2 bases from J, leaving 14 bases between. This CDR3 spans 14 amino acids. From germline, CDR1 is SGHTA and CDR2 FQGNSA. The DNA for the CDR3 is TGTGCCAGCAGAGACCGGGACACCCCCTACGAGCAGTACTTC. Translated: CASRDRDTPYEQYF.

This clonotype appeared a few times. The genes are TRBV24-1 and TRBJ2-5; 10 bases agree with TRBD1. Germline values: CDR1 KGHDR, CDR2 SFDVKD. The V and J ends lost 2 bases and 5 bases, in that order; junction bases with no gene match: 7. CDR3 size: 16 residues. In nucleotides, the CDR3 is TGTGCCACCAGTGATTCCCGACAGGGGGCAAGCGAGACCCAGTACTTC. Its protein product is CATSDSRQGASETQYF.

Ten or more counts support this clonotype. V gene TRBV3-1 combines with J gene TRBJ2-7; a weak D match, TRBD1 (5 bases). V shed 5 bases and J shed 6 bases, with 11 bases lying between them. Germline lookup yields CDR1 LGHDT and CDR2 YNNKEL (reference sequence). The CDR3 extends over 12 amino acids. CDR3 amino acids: CASSIQGIEQYF. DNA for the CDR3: TGTGCCAGCAGCATCCAGGGTATCGAGCAGTACTTC.

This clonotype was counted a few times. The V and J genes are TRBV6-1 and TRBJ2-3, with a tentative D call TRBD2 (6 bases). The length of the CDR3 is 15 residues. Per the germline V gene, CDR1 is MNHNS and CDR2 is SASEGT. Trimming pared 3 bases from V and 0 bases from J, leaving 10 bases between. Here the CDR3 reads CASSEVSGSTDTQYF. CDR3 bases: TGTGCCAGCAGTGAGGTTAGCGGTAGCACAGATACGCAGTATTTT.

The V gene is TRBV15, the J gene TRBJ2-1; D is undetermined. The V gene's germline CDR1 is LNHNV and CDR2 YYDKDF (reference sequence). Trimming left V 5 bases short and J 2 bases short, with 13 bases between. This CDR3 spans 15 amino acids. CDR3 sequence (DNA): TGTGCCACCAGCGGGTACAAGGAAGCCTACAATGAGCAGTTCTTC. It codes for CATSGYKEAYNEQFF.

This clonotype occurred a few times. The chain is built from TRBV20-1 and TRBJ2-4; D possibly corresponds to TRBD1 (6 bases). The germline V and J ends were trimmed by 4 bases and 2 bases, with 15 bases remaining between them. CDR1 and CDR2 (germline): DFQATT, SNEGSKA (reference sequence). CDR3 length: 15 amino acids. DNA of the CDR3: TGCAGTGCTAACTACCTCCAGGGGCCCAAAAACATTCAGTACTTC. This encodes CSANYLQGPKNIQYF.

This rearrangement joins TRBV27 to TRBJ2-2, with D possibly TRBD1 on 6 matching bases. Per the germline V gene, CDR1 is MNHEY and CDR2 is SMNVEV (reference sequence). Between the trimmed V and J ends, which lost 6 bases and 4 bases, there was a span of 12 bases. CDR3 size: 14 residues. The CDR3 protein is CASSRGKGTGELFF. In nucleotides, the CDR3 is TGTGCCAGCAGCAGGGGAAAGGGCACCGGGGAGCTGTTTTTT.

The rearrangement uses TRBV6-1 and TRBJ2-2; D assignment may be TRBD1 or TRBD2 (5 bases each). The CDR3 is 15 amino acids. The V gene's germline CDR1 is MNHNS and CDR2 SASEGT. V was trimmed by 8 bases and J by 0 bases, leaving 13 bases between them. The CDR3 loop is CASRGTVTNTGELFF. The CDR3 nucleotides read TGTGCCAGCCGGGGCACAGTTACGAACACCGGGGAGCTGTTTTTT.

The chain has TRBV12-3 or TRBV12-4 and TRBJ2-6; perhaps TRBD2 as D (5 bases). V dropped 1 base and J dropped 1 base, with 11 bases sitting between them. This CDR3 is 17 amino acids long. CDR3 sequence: CASSLGRSGSGANVLTF. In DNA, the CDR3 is TGTGCCAGCAGTTTAGGCCGGTCGGGATCTGGGGCCAACGTCCTGACTTTC.